These 27 T cell receptor beta chains originate from one sample sequenced in a study of blood T cells in healthy people across ages (dated by TCRdb to the mid-2010s). Library construction relied on 5' RACE. The data were produced on an Illumina HiSeq 2500. A second PCR of roughly 6 to 11 cycles was run with a J-beta primer mix and a sample-barcoded 5' primer. TCRdb itself trimmed the public reads at Q25 with fastp, ran MiXCR and retained productive beta chains. Duplicate CDR3 protein sequences are folded into a single record with the most common DNA and genes. The sample has hundreds of thousands of distinct CDR3 sequences on record, about 43% of them singletons. The ten largest account for around 32% of the sample. What was sequenced was blood. Every receptor here comes from a man aged 80 or over in good health.

This clonotype has a handful of counts. The chain links TRBV27 to TRBJ2-5, with D unresolved. V was shortened by 3 bases and J by 4 bases, with 12 bases between the two germline ends. The CDR3 covers 14 residues. The germline CDR1 and CDR2 sequences are MNHEY and SMNVEV (reference sequence). The CDR3, as DNA: TGTGCCAGCAGTTTGGGATTGAGAGGAGAGACCCAGTACTTC. Translating it yields CASSLGLRGETQYF.

Concerning this clonotype itself: This could be a read error, since a much larger clone is one nucleotide away. J is TRBJ2-7 and V is TRBV27, with D maybe TRBD2 (5 bases). Germline loops: CDR1 MNHEY, CDR2 SMNVEV (reference sequence). CDR3 length: 13 residues. V was pared by 6 bases and J by 0 bases, with 9 bases between. CDR3 amino acids: CASRRRVSYEQYF. CDR3 bases: TGTGCCAGCAGGAGGCGGGTCTCCTACGAGCAGTACTTC.

This rearrangement joins TRBV20-1 to TRBJ2-1; D is possibly TRBD2 (6 bases). This CDR3 has 14 amino acids. V was pared by 2 bases and J by 1 base, with 9 bases between. In germline, CDR1 is DFQATT, CDR2 SNEGSKA (reference sequence). The CDR3 DNA is TGCAGTGCTAGACAGCGGGTTTCCTACAATGAGCAGTTCTTC. Translation: CSARQRVSYNEQFF.

The chain combines TRBV24-1 with TRBJ2-7; possibly TRBD1 for D (6 bases). Germline lookup yields CDR1 KGHDR and CDR2 SFDVKD. The length of the CDR3 is 15 residues. Between the trimmed V and J ends, which lost 8 bases and 7 bases, there was a span of 23 bases. Here the CDR3 DNA reads TGTGCCACCAAGGGGGACGGAGCCTACTACAATGAGCAGTACTTC. It specifies CATKGDGAYYNEQYF.

The chain combines TRBV12-3 or TRBV12-4 with TRBJ2-7; possible D gene TRBD1, 6 bases. V gave up 5 bases and J gave up 6 bases, with 17 bases separating them. CDR3 length equals 14 residues. CDR3 bases: TGTGCCAGCAGTACAACCGGGACACAGATCGAGCAGTACTTC. Translation gives CASSTTGTQIEQYF.

There are a few counts of this clonotype. V is TRBV5-6 and J is TRBJ1-2; no definite D call. The germline CDR1 and CDR2 sequences are SGHDT and YYEEEE. The CDR3 runs to 13 residues. V was shortened by 0 bases and J by 8 bases, with 11 bases between the two germline ends. Here the CDR3 DNA reads TGTGCCAGCAGCTTGGCCGATTGGGTAGGCTACACCTTC. This translates into CASSLADWVGYTF. The variable domain in full, completed from reference TRBV5-6 and TRBJ1-2, reads DAGVTQSPTHLIKTRGQQVTLRCSPKSGHDTVSWYQQALGQGPQFIFQYYEEEERQRGNFPDRFSGHQFPNYSSELNVNALLLGDSALYLCASSLADWVGYTFGSGTRLTVV.

There are a few counts of this clonotype. The chain uses TRBV6-2 or TRBV6-3 and TRBJ2-1, with 9 bases lining up with TRBD1. The CDR3 runs to 14 residues. V shed 6 bases, J shed 8 bases, and the junction held 8 bases outside the gene matches. CDR1 is MNHEY, CDR2 SVGEGT, per germline. The CDR3 DNA reads as TGTGCCAGCAGCAGGAACAGGGGGCTGGATGAGCAGTTCTTC. Amino acids: CASSRNRGLDEQFF.

This clonotype was picked up a small number of times. The chain employs TRBV28 and TRBJ1-5, with D hard to call. The CDR3 loop spans 13 amino acids. The germline V gene encodes CDR1 MDHEN and CDR2 SYDVKM. V dropped 5 bases and J dropped 7 bases, with 12 bases sitting between them. CDR3 in amino acids: CASSPRRGQPQHF. CDR3 coding DNA: TGTGCCAGCAGTCCCCGCAGAGGGCAGCCCCAGCATTTT.

This clonotype was found a few times. This sequence joins TRBV7-9 and TRBJ1-5, with a weak D call TRBD1 (5 bases). Germline CDR1 and CDR2: SEHNR and FQNEAQ (reference sequence). The length of the CDR3 is 14 residues. Trimming shortened V by 6 bases and J by 9 bases, and 18 bases separated the two germline ends. The CDR3: CASSSDSPPRPQHF. CDR3 DNA: TGTGCCAGCAGTTCCGACAGTCCCCCCCGGCCCCAGCATTTT.

This rearrangement joins TRBV29-1 to TRBJ1-4, with 9 bases matching TRBD1. CDR1 and CDR2 (germline): SQVTM, ANQGSEA. The CDR3 covers 11 residues. Losses at the gene ends were 7 bases for V and 8 bases for J; bases not matched to a gene: 2. The CDR3 sequence is CSAGTGEKLFF. The CDR3 nucleotides are TGCAGCGCCGGGACAGGGGAAAAACTGTTTTTT.

Here the CDR3 DNA reads TGTGCCAGCAGCGGGGGACTAGCGGGAGGGCAGTTAGGGACCCAGTACTTC. Translated, it gives CASSGGLAGGQLGTQYF. V and J are TRBV9 and TRBJ2-5; 16 bases agree with TRBD2. The germline CDR1 and CDR2 sequences are SGDLS and YYNGEE. Trimming at V came to 3 bases and at J to 7 bases, leaving 9 bases not matched to a gene. This CDR3 is 17 amino acids long.

The V and J genes are TRBV6-2 or TRBV6-3 and TRBJ2-1, with 13 bases aligning to TRBD2. This CDR3 is 15 amino acids long. J gave up 5 bases and V 7 bases, and 5 bases lay outside the gene matches. From germline, CDR1 is MNHEY and CDR2 SVGEGT. CDR3 in DNA: TGTGCCAGCATCCGGACTAGCGGGAGAGACAATGAGCAGTTCTTC. Encoded protein: CASIRTSGRDNEQFF.

This rearrangement joins TRBV3-1 to TRBJ2-1, with no clear D. The CDR3 is 13 residues long. Germline V lookup: CDR1 LGHDT, CDR2 YNNKEL (reference sequence). V lost 2 bases and J lost 3, with 5 bases in between. The CDR3 bases are TGTGCCAGCAGCCAAAACAACTACAATGAGCAGTTCTTC. It specifies CASSQNNYNEQFF.

The chain couples TRBV20-1 to TRBJ2-7, with a tentative D call TRBD1 (6 bases). Germline loops: CDR1 DFQATT, CDR2 SNEGSKA (reference sequence). The CDR3 covers 13 residues. V lost 5 bases to trimming and J lost 3 bases, with 14 bases between them. The CDR3 DNA reads TGCAGTGCTCATACCACACAGGGCTACGAGCAGTACTTC. Protein: CSAHTTQGYEQYF.

The chain links TRBV21-1 to TRBJ2-7; no DNA check was done on the table's D call, TRBD2. TRBJ2-5 explains the end of the DNA better; the J call may be wrong. TRBV21-1 constitutes a pseudogene. The CDR3 extends over 15 amino acids. CDR3 residues: CASSKEAGPPETQYF. CDR3 nucleotides: TGTGCCAGCAGCAAAGAGGCCGGCCCGCCAGAGACCCAGTACTTC.

This clonotype was seen ten or more times. This chain joins TRBV7-2 and TRBJ1-4; tentatively, D is TRBD1 (6 bases). The ends were cut back, 4 bases at V and 3 bases at J, with 9 bases in the middle. CDR1 SGHTA and CDR2 FQGNSA come from the germline V gene. CDR3 size: 14 residues. The CDR3 nucleotides read TGTGCCAGCAGCTCACAGGGATCTAATGAAAAACTGTTTTTT. Translation gives CASSSQGSNEKLFF.

This clonotype was recorded a few times. The rearrangement links TRBV20-1 to TRBJ1-1; D gene ambiguous. The CDR3 has 13 residues. V was clipped by 0 bases and J by 1 base, with 6 bases between them. Germline CDR1 reads DFQATT; CDR2 reads SNEGSKA (reference sequence). This CDR3 is CSAREGPNTEAFF. CDR3 DNA sequence: TGCAGTGCTAGAGAGGGTCCGAACACTGAAGCTTTCTTT.

Regarding this clonotype: A much bigger clone sits one base away, suggesting this may be a read error. The CDR3 loop is CASSGWETQYF. The CDR3 coding sequence is TGTGCCAGCAGTGGCTGGGAGACCCAGTACTTC. The chain has TRBV28 and TRBJ2-5; D is ambiguous. The CDR3 consists of 11 residues. V was pared by 5 bases and J by 5 bases, with 6 bases between. Germline loops: CDR1 MDHEN, CDR2 SYDVKM. Full variable domain (remainder filled in from reference TRBV28 and TRBJ2-5): DVKVTQSSRYLVKRTGEKVFLECVQDMDHENMFWYRQDPGLGLRLIYFSYDVKMKEKGDIPEGYSVSREKKERFSLILESASTNQTSMYLCASSGWETQYFGPGTRLLVL.

This chain joins TRBV6-5 and TRBJ1-1; tentatively, D is TRBD1 (5 bases). Germline values: CDR1 MNHEY, CDR2 SVGAGI. CDR3 length: 15 amino acids. V was shortened by 2 bases and J by 4 bases, with 14 bases between the two germline ends. CDR3 in amino acids: CASSYAPGGVTEAFF. CDR3 nucleotides: TGTGCCAGCAGTTACGCTCCCGGGGGAGTCACTGAAGCTTTCTTT.

This clonotype was seen only a few times. The chain has TRBV7-2 and TRBJ2-6; D gene unclear. The CDR3 runs to 11 residues. The germline gives CDR1 SGHTA, CDR2 FQGNSA. V lost 0 bases and J lost 16, with 7 bases in between. CDR3 sequence reads: CASSLANELTF. Here the CDR3 DNA reads TGTGCCAGCAGCTTAGCTAACGAACTGACTTTC.

This clonotype was counted a few times. The chain is built from TRBV18 and TRBJ2-1; D is possibly TRBD1 (5 bases). The CDR3 is 13 amino acids. V gave up 8 bases and J gave up 4 bases, with 12 bases separating them. From germline, CDR1 is KGHSH and CDR2 LQKENI. The chain's CDR3 is CASLRAPYNEQFF. CDR3 sequence (DNA): TGTGCCAGCCTCAGGGCCCCTTACAATGAGCAGTTCTTC.

The chain has TRBV5-1 and TRBJ1-4, with D possibly matching TRBD1 (6 bases). Trimming removed 4 bases from V and 3 bases from J, with 22 bases in between. The CDR3 contains 18 residues. Germline V lookup: CDR1 SGHRS, CDR2 YFSETQ. The CDR3 loop reads CASSPQGGGPGPNEKLFF. As DNA, the CDR3 is TGCGCCAGCAGCCCCCAAGGCGGGGGCCCCGGTCCTAATGAAAAACTGTTTTTT.

In its sample, this clonotype was seen a few times. The V call is TRBV6-2 or TRBV6-3, the J call TRBJ2-3, with D tentatively TRBD2 (6 bases). The CDR3 is 15 residues long. CDR1 and CDR2 (germline): MNHEY, SVGEGT. V dropped 6 bases and J dropped 3 bases, with 16 bases sitting between them. CDR3 DNA: TGTGCCAGCAGGACATCGGGACTCCCAACAGATACGCAGTATTTT. Translating gives CASRTSGLPTDTQYF.

The rearrangement uses TRBV5-4 and TRBJ2-7; D remains unclear. CDR3 length equals 15 residues. Deletions cut 2 bases from V and 6 bases from J, with 18 bases between. Germline CDR1 is SGHNT and CDR2 is YYREEE (reference sequence). The CDR3 DNA reads as TGTGCCAGCAGCTTCATCGCTGGGGTCTCCGGCGAGCAGTACTTC. Translating it yields CASSFIAGVSGEQYF.

The rearrangement joins TRBV10-2 to TRBJ2-3; the D gene could be TRBD1 or TRBD2 (6 bases each). The germline gives CDR1 WSHSY, CDR2 SAAADI. This CDR3 comprises 15 residues. Trimming shortened V by 1 base and J by 4 bases, and 12 bases separated the two germline ends. The CDR3 DNA follows: TGCGCCAGCAGTGAGTACGGGGGCCACGCAGATACGCAGTATTTT. It specifies CASSEYGGHADTQYF.

This clonotype showed up just a few times. The rearrangement uses TRBV6-5 and TRBJ1-4; the match to TRBD1 covers 7 bases. Germline V gene sequence: CDR1 MNHEY, CDR2 SVGAGI. The CDR3 contains 15 residues. With V trimmed by 6 bases and J by 5 bases, 9 bases remained unmatched. CDR3 sequence: CASRARTGPNEKLFF. CDR3 nucleotides: TGTGCCAGCAGGGCCCGGACAGGACCCAATGAAAAACTGTTTTTT.

The chain couples TRBV6-2 or TRBV6-3 to TRBJ2-2; D is unclear. The germline V and J ends were trimmed by 5 bases and 7 bases, with 11 bases remaining between them. Germline lookup yields CDR1 MNHEY and CDR2 SVGEGT. The CDR3 length is 13 residues. In nucleotides, the CDR3 is TGTGCCAGCAGTCAGACTTTGATCGGGGAGCTGTTTTTT. It translates to CASSQTLIGELFF.